The rows below give T cell receptor beta chains drawn from one sample of a study of OX40 agonist ivuxolimab in advanced cancers. Generated by immunoSEQ multiplex PCR, the TCRdb table keeps only in-frame clones and is missing some. The sample consists of approximately 92,000 clones, 95% to 97% of them appearing once. Here the sequenced sample was CD4+ or CD8+ T cells sorted from blood, taken in a trial of the OX40 agonist ivuxolimab. These receptors were collected from an adult with an advanced solid tumor such as melanoma, head and neck, liver or kidney cancer. CDR3s include the opening cysteine and the closing phenylalanine or tryptophan.

CDR3 protein: CASSDRGNTEAFF; V gene: TRBV27; J gene: TRBJ1-1; CDR3 length: 13
CDR3 protein: CASSVDESAGDYQETQYF; V gene: TRBV9; J gene: TRBJ2-5; CDR3 length: 18
CDR3 protein: CASSQDRVGGNTEAFF; V gene: TRBV4-3; J gene: TRBJ1-1; CDR3 length: 16
CDR3 protein: CASSSPSGSGHEQYF; V gene: TRBV9; J gene: TRBJ2-7; CDR3 length: 15
CDR3 protein: CASSFRIDSYNEQFF; V gene: TRBV5-5; J gene: TRBJ2-1; CDR3 length: 15
CDR3 protein: CASRPEWDYGYTF; V gene: TRBV7-9; J gene: TRBJ1-2; CDR3 length: 13
CDR3 protein: CASSYNRGQAYSYNEQFF; V gene: TRBV28; J gene: TRBJ2-1; CDR3 length: 18
CDR3 protein: CASSLSQPSETQYF; V gene: TRBV28; J gene: TRBJ2-5; CDR3 length: 14
CDR3 protein: CASSLRGVNNNSPLHF; V gene: TRBV27; J gene: TRBJ1-6; CDR3 length: 16
CDR3 protein: CASSDQLAGSYEQYF; V gene: TRBV6-4; J gene: TRBJ2-7; CDR3 length: 15
CDR3 protein: CASSRLAGVVEDTQYF; V gene: TRBV7-2; J gene: TRBJ2-3; CDR3 length: 16
CDR3 protein: CASSSGRGEETQYF; V gene: TRBV7-3; J gene: TRBJ2-5; CDR3 length: 14
CDR3 protein: CASSGRDSYEQYF; V gene: TRBV9; J gene: TRBJ2-7; CDR3 length: 13
CDR3 protein: CASSRLPDPSPGTQYF; V gene: TRBV5-1; J gene: TRBJ2-5; CDR3 length: 16
CDR3 protein: CASSITGSSYEQYF; V gene: TRBV19; J gene: TRBJ2-7; CDR3 length: 14
CDR3 protein: CSVVEEGSGTEAFF; V gene: TRBV29-1; J gene: TRBJ1-1; CDR3 length: 14
CDR3 protein: CASSLLTGASETQYF; V gene: TRBV27; J gene: TRBJ2-5; CDR3 length: 15
CDR3 protein: CASSLDRAGDYEQYF; V gene: TRBV7-2; J gene: TRBJ2-7; CDR3 length: 15
CDR3 protein: CASSQDRGTGETEAFF; V gene: TRBV4-3; J gene: TRBJ1-1; CDR3 length: 16
CDR3 protein: CASTRAGGEQFF; V gene: TRBV19; J gene: TRBJ2-1; CDR3 length: 12
CDR3 protein: CSVRAGAKNTGELFF; V gene: TRBV29-1; J gene: TRBJ2-2; CDR3 length: 15
CDR3 protein: CASSLGAVGLAGVGDTQYF; V gene: TRBV5-1; J gene: TRBJ2-3; CDR3 length: 19
CDR3 protein: CASSSPGDRVGTEAFF; V gene: TRBV5-5; J gene: TRBJ1-1; CDR3 length: 16
CDR3 protein: CASSFGTPNEQYF; V gene: TRBV19; J gene: TRBJ2-7; CDR3 length: 13
CDR3 protein: CASSILHTDTQYF; V gene: TRBV27; J gene: TRBJ2-3; CDR3 length: 13
CDR3 protein: CASSPNEGPAANEKLFF; V gene: TRBV27; J gene: TRBJ1-4; CDR3 length: 17
CDR3 protein: CASSIDNGETNEKLFF; V gene: TRBV19; J gene: TRBJ1-4; CDR3 length: 16
CDR3 protein: CASSRDIGFTGELFF; V gene: TRBV11-2; J gene: TRBJ2-2; CDR3 length: 15
CDR3 protein: CASSLEGGAGYTF; V gene: TRBV5-1; J gene: TRBJ1-2; CDR3 length: 13
CDR3 protein: CASSLGPEDTLYEQYF; V gene: TRBV7-9; J gene: TRBJ2-7; CDR3 length: 16
CDR3 protein: CASTPLGGGNTEAFF; V gene: TRBV19; J gene: TRBJ1-1; CDR3 length: 15
CDR3 protein: CASSIYSGSNVNEQFF; V gene: TRBV19; J gene: TRBJ2-1; CDR3 length: 16
CDR3 protein: CASTGLAGGLREQFF; V gene: TRBV28; J gene: TRBJ2-1; CDR3 length: 15
CDR3 protein: CACLRGENTGELFF; V gene: TRBV30; J gene: TRBJ2-2; CDR3 length: 14
CDR3 protein: CASSLAGAGNQPQHF; V gene: TRBV28; J gene: TRBJ1-5; CDR3 length: 15
CDR3 protein: CASSKYRSGLAEYEQYF; V gene: TRBV4-3; J gene: TRBJ2-7; CDR3 length: 17
CDR3 protein: CASSLAAGANEKLFF; V gene: TRBV7-9; J gene: TRBJ1-4; CDR3 length: 15
CDR3 protein: CASSYDQETQYF; V gene: TRBV6-5; J gene: TRBJ2-5; CDR3 length: 12
CDR3 protein: CASSLTGTGYGYTF; V gene: TRBV27; J gene: TRBJ1-2; CDR3 length: 14
CDR3 protein: CASSSPGGEQYF; V gene: TRBV7-9; J gene: TRBJ2-7; CDR3 length: 12
CDR3 protein: CASSQGNRDTEAFF; V gene: TRBV7-3; J gene: TRBJ1-1; CDR3 length: 14
CDR3 protein: CASSLETDYNEQFF; V gene: TRBV19; J gene: TRBJ2-1; CDR3 length: 14
CDR3 protein: CASSPIAGAYEQYF; V gene: TRBV11-2; J gene: TRBJ2-7; CDR3 length: 14
CDR3 protein: CASSPGQGFYEQYF; V gene: TRBV5-1; J gene: TRBJ2-7; CDR3 length: 14
CDR3 protein: CASSLLGGHTEAFF; V gene: TRBV27; J gene: TRBJ1-1; CDR3 length: 14
CDR3 protein: CASSEPGLAGGPETQYF; V gene: TRBV6-1; J gene: TRBJ2-5; CDR3 length: 17
CDR3 protein: CASSTGVGNSPLHF; V gene: TRBV28; J gene: TRBJ1-6; CDR3 length: 14
CDR3 protein: CASSPRASGGPNEQFF; V gene: TRBV11-3; J gene: TRBJ2-1; CDR3 length: 16
CDR3 protein: CASSSKLAGASSYNEQFF; V gene: TRBV5-1; J gene: TRBJ2-1; CDR3 length: 18
CDR3 protein: CASSHNSGYNEQFF; V gene: TRBV11-2; J gene: TRBJ2-1; CDR3 length: 14
CDR3 protein: CASTGLVSSGRFTDTQYF; V gene: TRBV7-2; J gene: TRBJ2-3; CDR3 length: 18